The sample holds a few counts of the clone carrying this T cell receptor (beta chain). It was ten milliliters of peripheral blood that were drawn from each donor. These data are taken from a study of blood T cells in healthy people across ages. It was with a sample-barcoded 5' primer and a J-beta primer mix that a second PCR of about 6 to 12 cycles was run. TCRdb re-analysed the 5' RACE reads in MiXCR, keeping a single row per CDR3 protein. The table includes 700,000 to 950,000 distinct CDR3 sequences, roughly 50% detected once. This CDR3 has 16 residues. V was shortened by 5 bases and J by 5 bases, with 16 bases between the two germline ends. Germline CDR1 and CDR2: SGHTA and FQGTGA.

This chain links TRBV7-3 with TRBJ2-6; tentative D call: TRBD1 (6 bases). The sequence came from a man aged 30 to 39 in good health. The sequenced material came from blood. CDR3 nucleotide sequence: TGTGCCAGCAGCCCTTACCCAGGGGAATGGGCCAACGTCCTGACTTTC. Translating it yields CASSPYPGEWANVLTF.